This passage covers 9 T cell receptor beta chains from one sample sequenced in a study of T cell repertoires in cytomegalovirus infection. TCRdb reprocessed the reads via MiXCR and lists one record per CDR3 protein. The sample carries around 530,000 distinct CDR3 sequences, 26% recorded once. The material sequenced was PBMCs. The receptors originated from a human donor in good health (CMV status not recorded). Some clones in this sample may be carry-over from other donors' samples.

J is TRBJ2-2 and V is TRBV7-2; D gene unclear. The CDR3 has 15 residues. The germline gives CDR1 SGHTA, CDR2 FQGNSA. Trimming took 0 bases from V and 5 from J, leaving 10 bases between them. The DNA for the CDR3 is TGTGCCAGCAGCTTAGCGAGTATAGGGACCGGGGAGCTGTTTTTT. It specifies CASSLASIGTGELFF. Drawing the rest from reference TRBV7-2 and TRBJ2-2, the complete variable domain is GAGVSQSPSNKVTEKGKDVELRCDPISGHTALYWYRQSLGQGLEFLIYFQGNSAPDKSGLPSDRFSAERTGGSVSTLTIQRTQQEDSAVYLCASSLASIGTGELFFGEGSRLTVL.

The sample holds one count of this clonotype. V and J are TRBV19 and TRBJ1-2; tentative D call: TRBD1 (6 bases). The CDR3 covers 11 residues. CDR1 is LNHDA and CDR2 is SQIVND in the germline V gene (reference sequence). CDR3 residues: CCVGEDSGYTF. DNA of the CDR3: TGTTGCGTTGGTGAGGACAGTGGCTACACCTTC.

This chain uses TRBV6-8 with TRBJ2-3; the match to TRBD2 covers 7 bases. Germline CDR1 and CDR2: MNHGY and SAAAGT. This CDR3 region has 16 residues. With V trimmed by 4 bases and J by 6 bases, 13 bases remained unmatched. CDR3 sequence: CASSSRGTWLGDTQYF. CDR3 sequence (DNA): TGTGCCAGCAGTTCGCGGGGGACTTGGCTAGGCGATACGCAGTATTTT.

The chain recombines TRBV7-3 with TRBJ2-1; 9 positions match TRBD2. Germline trimming cut 5 bases from V and 5 bases from J; bases unmatched to any gene: 4. The CDR3 extends over 14 amino acids. The V gene's germline CDR1 is SGHTA and CDR2 FQGTGA. CDR3 in amino acids: CASSDPSGDNEQFF. In DNA form, the CDR3 reads TGTGCCAGCAGCGACCCTAGCGGGGACAATGAGCAGTTCTTC.

V gene TRBV7-2 combines with J gene TRBJ1-1; the match to TRBD1 covers 8 bases. V was clipped by 1 base and J by 3 bases; unmatched bases: 7. The CDR3 runs 16 residues. CDR1 is SGHTA and CDR2 is FQGNSA in the germline V gene. Written as DNA, the CDR3 is TGTGCCAGCAGCTTAGTACTGGGGACAGGACACACTGAAGCTTTCTTT. Its translation: CASSLVLGTGHTEAFF.

This chain joins TRBV28 and TRBJ2-7; TRBD1 matches at 7 bases. This CDR3 contains 15 residues. V trimming: 5 bases; J trimming: 0 bases; junction bases outside the gene matches: 7. CDR1 and CDR2 from the germline V gene are MDHEN and SYDVKM. The CDR3 loop reads CASSGGQTPSYEQYF. The CDR3 DNA follows: TGTGCCAGCAGTGGGGGACAGACTCCCTCCTACGAGCAGTACTTC.

This clonotype was counted a few times. This chain connects TRBV6-6 to TRBJ2-5; 9 bases are a match to TRBD2. Germline V gives CDR1 MNHNY, CDR2 SVGAGI (reference sequence). J was trimmed by 2 bases and V by 7 bases; bases with no gene match: 8. The CDR3 sequence is 15 residues long. The CDR3 coding sequence is TGTGCCAGCACAGACGCTAGCGGGGCACAAGAGACCCAGTACTTC. Translated: CASTDASGAQETQYF.

This clonotype was recorded many times. One junction end disagrees with the germline gene, perhaps due to a read error. The chain recombines TRBV7-7 with TRBJ2-5, with D perhaps TRBD1 (5 bases). The CDR3 extends over 15 amino acids. Germline values: CDR1 SSHAT, CDR2 FNYEAQ (reference sequence). The CDR3 here is CASSLAGNYQETQYF. The CDR3 DNA sequence: TGTGCTAGCAGCTTAGCAGGGAATTATCAAGAGACCCAGTACTTC.

The chain couples TRBV7-2 to TRBJ2-4; a weak D match, TRBD2 (5 bases). In germline, CDR1 is SGHTA, CDR2 FQGNSA. CDR3 length: 13 amino acids. The V end was cut by 5 bases, the J end by 5 bases, with 10 bases between. CDR3 loop: CASSPARENIQYF. As DNA, the CDR3 is TGTGCCAGCAGCCCGGCGAGGGAAAACATTCAGTACTTC.